This T cell receptor beta chain originates from a study of blood T cell repertoires in COVID-19. This clone appeared once. The CDR3 is 12 amino acids. The germline CDR1 and CDR2 sequences are GTSNPN and SVGIG (reference sequence). Deletions cut 3 bases from V and 8 bases from J, with 10 bases between. Recruitment covered over 20 US areas and drew participants whose ages spanned about 18 to 89 years. Here immunoSEQ multiplex PCR was the method, and the copy in TCRdb shows in-frame clones only, minus some. The table shows 350,000 to 550,000 clones, with around 90% occurring only once. The sample comprised PBMCs or T cells enriched from blood (not recorded which). This receptor was taken from a woman younger than 30 with acute COVID-19. The chain is built from TRBV30 and TRBJ1-4; maybe TRBD1 (5 bases). This chain's CDR3 is CAWSREGEKLFF. The CDR3 region has the DNA TGTGCCTGGAGCAGGGAGGGCGAAAAACTGTTTTTT. The variable domain in full, completed from reference TRBV30 and TRBJ1-4, reads SQTIHQWPATLVQPVGSPLSLECTVEGTSNPNLYWYRQAAGRGLQLLFYSVGIGQISSEVPQNLSASRPQDRQFILSSKKLLLSDSGFYLCAWSREGEKLFFGSGTQLSVL.